This T cell receptor (beta chain) was observed in a study of T cell repertoires in cytomegalovirus infection. TCRdb analysed the reads with MiXCR anew, one entry per CDR3 protein. Of 250,000 to 300,000 distinct CDR3 sequences listed, roughly 13% were seen once; the top ten hold around 8.1%. In its sample, this clonotype was seen a few times. The sample taken for sequencing was PBMCs. The receptor was isolated from a human donor in good health (CMV status not recorded). Some clones in this sample may be carry-over from other donors' samples.

CDR3 DNA sequence: TGCAGTGCTAGACCACCCAACCCTGTCCCGGGACAGGGGTCCTATGGCTACACCTTC. Its translation: CSARPPNPVPGQGSYGYTF. The genes are TRBV20-1 and TRBJ1-2; 10 positions match TRBD1. Germline CDR1 and CDR2: DFQATT and SNEGSKA (reference sequence). The V segment lost 2 bases and the J segment 4 bases; nucleotides outside the gene matches: 19. The CDR3 length is 19 residues.